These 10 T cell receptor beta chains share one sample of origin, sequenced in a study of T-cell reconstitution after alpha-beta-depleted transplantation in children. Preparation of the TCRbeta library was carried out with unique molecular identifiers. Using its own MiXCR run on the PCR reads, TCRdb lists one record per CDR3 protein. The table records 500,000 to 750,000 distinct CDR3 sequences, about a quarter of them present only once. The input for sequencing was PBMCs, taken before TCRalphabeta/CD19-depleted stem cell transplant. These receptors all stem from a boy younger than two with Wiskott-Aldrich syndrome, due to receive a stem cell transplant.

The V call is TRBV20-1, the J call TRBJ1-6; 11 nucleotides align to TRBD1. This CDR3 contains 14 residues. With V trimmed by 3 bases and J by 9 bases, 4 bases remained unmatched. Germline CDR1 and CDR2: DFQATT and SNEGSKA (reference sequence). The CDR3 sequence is CSARPGTGGSPLHF. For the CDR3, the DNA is TGCAGTGCTAGGCCCGGGACAGGGGGTTCACCCCTCCACTTT.

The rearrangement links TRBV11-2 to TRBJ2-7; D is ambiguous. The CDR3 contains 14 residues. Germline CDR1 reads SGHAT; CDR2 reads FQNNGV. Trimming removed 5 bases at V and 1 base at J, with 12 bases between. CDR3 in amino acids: CASSASSGSYEQYF. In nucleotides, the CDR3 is TGTGCCAGCAGCGCTAGTTCTGGTTCCTACGAGCAGTACTTC.

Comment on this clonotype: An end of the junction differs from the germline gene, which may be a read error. CDR3 sequence (DNA): TGTGCCACCAGTGATTCCGGGACAGCCACATATACGCAGTATTTT. This encodes CATSDSGTATYTQYF. The rearrangement links TRBV24-1 to TRBJ2-3, with TRBD1 matching over 7 bases. This CDR3 is built from 15 residues. CDR1 KGHDR and CDR2 SFDVKD come from the germline V gene.

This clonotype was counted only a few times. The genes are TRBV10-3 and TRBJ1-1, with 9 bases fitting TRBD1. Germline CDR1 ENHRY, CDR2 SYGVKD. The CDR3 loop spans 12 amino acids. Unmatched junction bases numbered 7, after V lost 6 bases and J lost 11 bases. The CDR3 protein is CAIRGTGSDAFF. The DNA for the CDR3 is TGTGCCATCAGGGGGACAGGGAGTGACGCTTTCTTT.

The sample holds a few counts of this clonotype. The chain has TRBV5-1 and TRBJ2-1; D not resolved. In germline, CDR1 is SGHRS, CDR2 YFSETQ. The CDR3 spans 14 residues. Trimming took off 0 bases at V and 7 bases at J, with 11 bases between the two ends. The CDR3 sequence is CASSLGWYFNEQFF. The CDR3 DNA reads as TGCGCCAGCAGCTTGGGTTGGTATTTTAATGAGCAGTTCTTC.

The CDR3 protein is CASSQSGQPSFGGYTF. CDR3 nucleotides: TGCGCCAGCAGCCAGAGTGGACAGCCGAGCTTCGGTGGCTACACCTTC. The V call is TRBV4-1, the J call TRBJ1-2; D might be TRBD1 (6 bases). The CDR3 runs to 16 residues. Germline V gene data show CDR1 as MGHRA and CDR2 as YSYEKL. Trimming stripped 3 bases from V and 7 bases from J, with 21 bases between.

The CDR3, as DNA: TGTGCCAGCAGTTTAAAGGGGGCAGGCACTGAAGCTTTCTTT. This sequence encodes CASSLKGAGTEAFF. The genes are TRBV27 and TRBJ1-1, with 7 bases fitting TRBD1. CDR3 size: 14 residues. CDR1 and CDR2 (germline): MNHEY, SMNVEV (reference sequence). The V segment lost 2 bases and the J segment 4 bases; nucleotides outside the gene matches: 4.

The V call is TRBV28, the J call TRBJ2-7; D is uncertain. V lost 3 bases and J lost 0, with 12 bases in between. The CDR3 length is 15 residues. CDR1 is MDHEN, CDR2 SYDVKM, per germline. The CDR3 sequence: CASSFKGLSSYEQYF. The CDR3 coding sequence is TGTGCCAGCAGTTTTAAGGGCCTGAGCTCCTACGAGCAGTACTTC.

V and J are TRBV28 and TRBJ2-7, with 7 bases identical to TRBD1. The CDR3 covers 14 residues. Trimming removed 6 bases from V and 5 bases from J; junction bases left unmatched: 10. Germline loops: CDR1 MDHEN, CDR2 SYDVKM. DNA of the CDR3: TGTGCCAGCAGCCCGGAGACAGGGACCCACGAGCAGTACTTC. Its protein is CASSPETGTHEQYF. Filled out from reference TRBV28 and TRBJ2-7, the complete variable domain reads DVKVTQSSRYLVKRTGEKVFLECVQDMDHENMFWYRQDPGLGLRLIYFSYDVKMKEKGDIPEGYSVSREKKERFSLILESASTNQTSMYLCASSPETGTHEQYFGPGTRLTVT.

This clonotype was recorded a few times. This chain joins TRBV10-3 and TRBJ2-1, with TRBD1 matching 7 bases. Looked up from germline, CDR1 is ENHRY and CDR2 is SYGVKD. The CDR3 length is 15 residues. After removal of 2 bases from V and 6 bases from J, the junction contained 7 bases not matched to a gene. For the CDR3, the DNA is TGTGCCATCAGTGAGGCTACAGGGGTTGGCAATGAGCAGTTCTTC. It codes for CAISEATGVGNEQFF.